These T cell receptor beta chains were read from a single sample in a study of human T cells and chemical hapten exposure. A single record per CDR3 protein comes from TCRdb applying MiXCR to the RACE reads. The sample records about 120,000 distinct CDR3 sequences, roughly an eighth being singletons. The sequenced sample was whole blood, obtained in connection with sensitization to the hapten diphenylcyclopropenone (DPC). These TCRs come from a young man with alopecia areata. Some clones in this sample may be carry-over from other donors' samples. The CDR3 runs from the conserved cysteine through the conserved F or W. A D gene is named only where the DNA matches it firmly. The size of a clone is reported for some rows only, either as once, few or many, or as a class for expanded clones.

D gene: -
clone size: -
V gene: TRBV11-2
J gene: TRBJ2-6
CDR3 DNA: TGTGCCAGCAGCTTAGTTATGTTCTCTGGGGCCAACGTCCTGACTTTC
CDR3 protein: CASSLVMFSGANVLTF

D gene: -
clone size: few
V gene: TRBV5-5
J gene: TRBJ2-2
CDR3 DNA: TGTGCCAGCAGCCGGACGACAGGGAGGACCGGGGAGCTGTTTTTT
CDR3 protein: CASSRTTGRTGELFF

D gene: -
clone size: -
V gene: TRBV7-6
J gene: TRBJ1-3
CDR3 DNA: TGTGCCAGCAGCCCCACGAGGGAGTCTGGAAACACCATATATTTT
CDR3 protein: CASSPTRESGNTIYF

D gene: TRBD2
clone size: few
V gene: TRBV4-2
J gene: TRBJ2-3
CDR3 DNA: TGTGCCAGCAGCCAAGAAGGACTAGCGGGGGGATGGACAGATACGCAGTATTTT
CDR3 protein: CASSQEGLAGGWTDTQYF

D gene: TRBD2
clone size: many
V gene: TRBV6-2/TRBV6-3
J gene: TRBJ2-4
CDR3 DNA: TGTGCCAGCAGCCCTGGGAGGGTAGCCAAAAACATTCAGTACTTC
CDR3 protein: CASSPGRVAKNIQYF

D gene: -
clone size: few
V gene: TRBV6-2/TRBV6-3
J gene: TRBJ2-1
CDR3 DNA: TGTGCCAGCAGTTACTCCTTGGATGGGGCCTACAATGAGCAGTTCTTC
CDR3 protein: CASSYSLDGAYNEQFF

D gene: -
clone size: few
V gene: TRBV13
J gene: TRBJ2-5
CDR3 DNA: TGTGCCAGCAGCTTCTCGGACCCCAGTGGGGAGACCCAGTACTTC
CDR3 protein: CASSFSDPSGETQYF

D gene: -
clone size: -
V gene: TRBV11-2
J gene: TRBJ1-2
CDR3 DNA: TGTGCCAGCAGCTTAGGGGACTTGCTTTTTGGCTACACCTTC
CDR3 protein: CASSLGDLLFGYTF

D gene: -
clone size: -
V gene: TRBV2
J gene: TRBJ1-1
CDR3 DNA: TGTGCCAGCAGTGTTCTGGGGAAGACTGAAGCTTTCTTT
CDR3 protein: CASSVLGKTEAFF

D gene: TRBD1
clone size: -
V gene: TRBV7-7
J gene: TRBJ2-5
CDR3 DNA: TGTGCCAGCAGCACCCGGACAGGGTCAGAGACCCAGTACTTC
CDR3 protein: CASSTRTGSETQYF

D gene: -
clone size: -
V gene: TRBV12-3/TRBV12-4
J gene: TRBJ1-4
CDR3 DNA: TGTGCCAGCAGTTTAGGGTACAATGAAAAACTGTTTTTT
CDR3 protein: CASSLGYNEKLFF

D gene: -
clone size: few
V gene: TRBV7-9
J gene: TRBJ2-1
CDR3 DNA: TGTGCCAGCATAGGTGTTCTAGGCCCCGGGTCATCCGCGAGAAATGAGCAGTTCTTC
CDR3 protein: CASIGVLGPGSSARNEQFF

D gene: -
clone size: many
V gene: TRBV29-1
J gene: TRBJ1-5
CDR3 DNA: TGCAGCGTTTGGACTCCTGGGGGAAATCAGCCCCAGCATTTT
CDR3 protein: CSVWTPGGNQPQHF

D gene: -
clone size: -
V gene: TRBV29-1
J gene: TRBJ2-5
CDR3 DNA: TGCAGCGTTGATGCAGGGAGGCAAGAGACCCAGTACTTC
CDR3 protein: CSVDAGRQETQYF

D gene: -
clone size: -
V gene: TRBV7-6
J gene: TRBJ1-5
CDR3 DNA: TGTGCCAGCAGCTTAGCACCGGGGCTCAATCAGCCCCAGCATTTT
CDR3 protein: CASSLAPGLNQPQHF

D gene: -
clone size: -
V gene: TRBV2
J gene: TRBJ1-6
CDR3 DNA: TGTGCCGGAGAACAGGGCAATTCACCCCTCCACTTT
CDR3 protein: CAGEQGNSPLHF

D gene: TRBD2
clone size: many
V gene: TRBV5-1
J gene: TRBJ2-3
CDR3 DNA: TGCGCCAGCAGCACGGGACTAGCAGGCACAGATACGCAGTATTTT
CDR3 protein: CASSTGLAGTDTQYF

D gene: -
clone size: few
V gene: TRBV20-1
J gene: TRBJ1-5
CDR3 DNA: TGCAGTGCTAGCATGGAGCGGGCCCAGCATTTT
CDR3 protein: CSASMERAQHF

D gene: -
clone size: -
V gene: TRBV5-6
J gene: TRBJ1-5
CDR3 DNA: TGTGCCAGCAGCTTGGGCGGGACAAGCTTTAGCAATCAGCCCCAGCATTTT
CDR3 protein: CASSLGGTSFSNQPQHF

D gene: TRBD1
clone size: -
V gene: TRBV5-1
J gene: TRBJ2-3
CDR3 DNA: TGCGCCAGCAGCTCCTACCAGGGGGCGTATACGCAGTATTTT
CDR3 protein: CASSSYQGAYTQYF

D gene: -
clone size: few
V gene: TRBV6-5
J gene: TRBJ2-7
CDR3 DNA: TGTGCCAGCAAAATAAATTACGAGCAGTACTTC
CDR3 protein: CASKINYEQYF

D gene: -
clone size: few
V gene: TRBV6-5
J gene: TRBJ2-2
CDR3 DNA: TGTGCCAGCAGTTACTTGCCCAGGACAGAAAACACCGGGGAGCTGTTTTTT
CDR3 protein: CASSYLPRTENTGELFF

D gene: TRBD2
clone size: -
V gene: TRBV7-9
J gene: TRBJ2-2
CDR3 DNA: TGTGCCAGCAGCCGGGGACTAGCGGAATCCGGGGAGCTGTTTTTT
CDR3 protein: CASSRGLAESGELFF

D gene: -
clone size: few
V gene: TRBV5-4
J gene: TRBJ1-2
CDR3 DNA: TGTGCCAGCAGCCCCGAGGGACGGCCGATTAGTGGCTACACCTTC
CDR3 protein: CASSPEGRPISGYTF

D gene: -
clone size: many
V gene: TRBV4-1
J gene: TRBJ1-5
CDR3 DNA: TGCGCCAGCAGCCAGGGTCCCGGCTTGTCTCAGCCCCAGCATTTT
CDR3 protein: CASSQGPGLSQPQHF

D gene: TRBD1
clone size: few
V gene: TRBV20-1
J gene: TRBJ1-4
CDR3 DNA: TGCAGTGCTAGAGGGACAGGGGAGGCAACTAATGAAAAACTGTTTTTT
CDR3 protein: CSARGTGEATNEKLFF

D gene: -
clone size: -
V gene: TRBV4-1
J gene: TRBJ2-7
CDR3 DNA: TGCGCCAGCAGCCAAGATTCGAGCTCCTACGAGCAGTACTTC
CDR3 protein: CASSQDSSSYEQYF

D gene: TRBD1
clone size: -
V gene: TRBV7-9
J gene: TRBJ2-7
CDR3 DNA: TGTGTCAGCAGCTTACCCGGGACAGCCTCCTACGAGCAGTACTTC
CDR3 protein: CVSSLPGTASYEQYF

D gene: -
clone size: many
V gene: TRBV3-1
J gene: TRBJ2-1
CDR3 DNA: TGTGCCAGCAGCCAAGCCTACAATGAGCAGTTCTTC
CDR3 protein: CASSQAYNEQFF

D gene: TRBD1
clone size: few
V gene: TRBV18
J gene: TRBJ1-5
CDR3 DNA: TGTGCCAGCTCTTACGGACAGGGCGCTCAGCCCCAGCATTTT
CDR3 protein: CASSYGQGAQPQHF

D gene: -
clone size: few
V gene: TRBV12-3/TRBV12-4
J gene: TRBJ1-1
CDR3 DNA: TGTGCCAGCAGTTTTAGGCCGCCGAACACTGAAGCTTTCTTT
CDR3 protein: CASSFRPPNTEAFF

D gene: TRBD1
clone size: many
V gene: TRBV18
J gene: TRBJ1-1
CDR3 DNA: TGTGCCAGCTCACCCGACGACAGGGCCACTGAAGCTTTCTTT
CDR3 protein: CASSPDDRATEAFF

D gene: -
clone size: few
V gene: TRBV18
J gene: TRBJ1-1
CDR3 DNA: TGTGCCAGCTCACCAAAGGGGTCGACTGAAGCTTTCTTT
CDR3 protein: CASSPKGSTEAFF

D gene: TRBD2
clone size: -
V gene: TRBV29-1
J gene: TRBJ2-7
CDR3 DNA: TGCAGCGTTGAGGGACTAGCGGGGCGCGAGCAGTACTTC
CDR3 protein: CSVEGLAGREQYF

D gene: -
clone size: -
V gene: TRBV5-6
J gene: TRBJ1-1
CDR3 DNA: TGTGCCAGCAGCTTGTGGGGGAGAATGGCTGAAGCTTTCTTT
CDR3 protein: CASSLWGRMAEAFF

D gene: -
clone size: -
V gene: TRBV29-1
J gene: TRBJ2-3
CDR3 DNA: TGCAGCGTTGACAGGGACACAGATACGCAGTATTTT
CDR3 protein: CSVDRDTDTQYF

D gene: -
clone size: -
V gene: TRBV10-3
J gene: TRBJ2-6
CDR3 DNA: TGTGCCATCAGTGAGAACCTCTCTGGGGCCAACGTCCTGACTTTC
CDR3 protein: CAISENLSGANVLTF